This entry lists 31 T cell receptor beta chains sequenced from one sample in a study of cytomegalovirus exposure and HLA in healthy donors. The PCR employed 60 Vbeta primers together with 13 Jbeta primers. Measured with immunoSEQ multiplex PCR; TCRdb has only the in-frame clones, and not every one. Of roughly 160,000 clones listed, roughly 80% are singletons. The material sequenced was PBMCs. The source of these receptors is a woman in her 30s in good health and CMV-seropositive.

The rearrangement joins TRBV9 to TRBJ1-5; a possible D gene is TRBD1 (6 bases). Per the germline V gene, CDR1 is SGDLS and CDR2 is YYNGEE. The CDR3 runs 14 residues. Between the trimmed V and J ends, which lost 4 bases and 5 bases, there was a span of 13 bases. The CDR3 region has the DNA TGTGCCAGCAGCCGAGGGGGTGGTGATCAGCCCCAGCATTTT. Protein sequence: CASSRGGGDQPQHF.

About this clone: This sample includes further DNA sequences coding for the same CDR3. The gene calls are TRBV7-3 and TRBJ2-2; D is ambiguous. Germline lookup yields CDR1 SGHTA and CDR2 FQGTGA. The CDR3 runs 13 residues. The germline V and J ends were trimmed by 5 bases and 2 bases, with 6 bases remaining between them. The CDR3 sequence: CASSPLNTGELFF. Written as DNA, the CDR3 is TGTGCCAGCAGCCCCCTAAACACCGGGGAGCTGTTTTTT. The full variable domain, in which reference TRBV7-3 and TRBJ2-2 provide the parts outside the CDR3, is GAGVSQTPSNKVTEKGKYVELRCDPISGHTALYWYRQSLGQGPEFLIYFQGTGAADDSGLPNDRFFAVRPEGSVSTLKIQRTERGDSAVYLCASSPLNTGELFFGEGSRLTVL.

This rearrangement joins TRBV7-2 to TRBJ2-3; D is uncertain. The V gene's germline CDR1 is SGHTA and CDR2 FQGNSA. The CDR3 has 14 amino acids. V lost 5 bases and J 6 bases, leaving 15 bases between the germline ends. The DNA of the CDR3 is TGTGCCAGCAGCCCCAATCTCCAGTCCGATACGCAGTATTTT. Its translation: CASSPNLQSDTQYF.

J is TRBJ1-6 and V is TRBV2, with D unresolved. V was cut by 7 bases and J by 6 bases, with 13 bases left in between. The germline gives CDR1 SNHLY, CDR2 FYNNEI. The CDR3 contains 14 residues. In DNA form, the CDR3 reads TGTGCCAGCACCGAGGGAGGAACTAATTCACCCCTCCACTTT. This gives the protein CASTEGGTNSPLHF. The complete variable domain, with remaining parts taken from reference TRBV2 and TRBJ1-6, reads EPEVTQTPSHQVTQMGQEVILRCVPISNHLYFYWYRQILGQKVEFLVSFYNNEISEKSEIFDDQFSVERPDGSNFTLKIRSTKLEDSAMYFCASTEGGTNSPLHFGNGTRLTVT.

The rearrangement links TRBV28 to TRBJ1-6; 10 positions agree with TRBD1. The V gene's germline CDR1 is MDHEN and CDR2 SYDVKM. CDR3 length: 14 residues. Trimming took 2 bases from V and 9 from J; bases not matched to a gene: 1. CDR3 coding DNA: TGTGCCAGCAGTTTAGGGGACAGGGGTTCACCCCTCCACTTT. Translation: CASSLGDRGSPLHF.

This rearrangement joins TRBV9 to TRBJ1-2, with 7 bases aligning to TRBD1. CDR1 is SGDLS and CDR2 is YYNGEE in the germline V gene. The ends lost 3 bases at V and 5 bases at J; junction bases unmatched: 10. The CDR3 is 15 residues long. CDR3 DNA sequence: TGTGCCAGCAGCGCAGCCGGGACAGCTCTATATGGCTACACCTTC. It codes for CASSAAGTALYGYTF. Looking up the rest from reference TRBV9 and TRBJ1-2 gives the full variable domain: DSGVTQTPKHLITATGQRVTLRCSPRSGDLSVYWYQQSLDQGLQFLIQYYNGEERAKGNILERFSAQQFPDLHSELNLSSLELGDSALYFCASSAAGTALYGYTFGSGTRLTVV.

This rearrangement joins TRBV6-5 to TRBJ2-2, with a weak D call TRBD1 (6 bases). Between the trimmed V and J ends, which lost 6 bases and 8 bases, there was a span of 13 bases. The CDR3 contains 13 residues. Germline V gene lookup returns CDR1 MNHEY and CDR2 SVGAGI. The CDR3 loop reads CASSLQGTGELFF. The CDR3 nucleotides are TGTGCCAGCAGCCTTCAGGGGACGGGGGAGCTGTTTTTT.

This sequence joins TRBV6-6 and TRBJ2-2; a weak D match, TRBD2 (5 bases). Trimming removed 0 bases at V and 6 bases at J, with 14 bases between. This CDR3 has 16 residues. The germline CDR1 and CDR2 sequences are MNHNY and SVGAGI (reference sequence). In DNA form, the CDR3 reads TGTGCCAGCAGTTACTCCCCTACTAGTCTTGCCGGGGAGCTGTTTTTT. Amino acids: CASSYSPTSLAGELFF.

This chain joins TRBV5-1 and TRBJ1-6; a possible D gene is TRBD1 (5 bases). CDR3 size: 17 residues. Trimming removed 1 base from V and 5 bases from J, with 16 bases in between. CDR1 and CDR2 (germline): SGHRS, YFSETQ. CDR3 DNA sequence: TGCGCCAGCAGCTTGTCGTTGGGGCCCACCAATAATTCACCCCTCCACTTT. This encodes CASSLSLGPTNNSPLHF.

This chain joins TRBV4-3 and TRBJ2-1, with 11 bases fitting TRBD2. The germline CDR1 and CDR2 sequences are LGHNA and YSLEER. The V gene end was trimmed by 3 bases and the J gene end by 9 bases; junction bases not matched to a gene: 10. This CDR3 contains 16 residues. The CDR3 DNA is TGCGCCAGCAGCCACTTTAGCGGGGGGGTATTGGGTGAGCAGTTCTTC. Translating it yields CASSHFSGGVLGEQFF.

This chain joins TRBV28 and TRBJ1-2; TRBD1 matches at 7 bases. CDR1 and CDR2 from the germline V gene are MDHEN and SYDVKM. V was pared by 2 bases and J by 4 bases, with 4 bases of the junction left unmatched. The CDR3 is 14 residues long. In nucleotides, the CDR3 is TGTGCCAGCAGTTTAGGAGGGGGCGGCTATGGCTACACCTTC. The encoded protein is CASSLGGGGYGYTF.

The rearrangement uses TRBV4-1 and TRBJ2-5; maybe TRBD2 (6 bases). CDR3 length equals 14 residues. Germline CDR1 reads MGHRA; CDR2 reads YSYEKL. The ends were cut back, 2 bases at V and 3 bases at J, with 10 bases in the middle. The CDR3 region has the DNA TGCGCCAGCAGCCAAAGGGGCGGGGAAGAGACCCAGTACTTC. This sequence encodes CASSQRGGEETQYF.

The chain employs TRBV18 and TRBJ2-3; 7 nucleotides agree with TRBD1. This CDR3 region has 16 residues. Germline CDR1 is KGHSH and CDR2 is LQKENI. The V segment lost 5 bases and the J segment 2 bases; nucleotides outside the gene matches: 10. CDR3 nucleotides: TGTGCCAGCTCAAGAATACGACAGGGCCACACAGATACGCAGTATTTT. Protein: CASSRIRQGHTDTQYF. The full variable domain, completed using reference TRBV18 and TRBJ2-3, is NAGVMQNPRHLVRRRGQEARLRCSPMKGHSHVYWYRQLPEEGLKFMVYLQKENIIDESGMPKERFSAEFPKEGPSILRIQQVVRGDSAAYFCASSRIRQGHTDTQYFGPGTRLTVL.

This clone was observed once. V and J are TRBV6-6 and TRBJ1-4; D ambiguous. Germline CDR1 is MNHNY and CDR2 is SVGAGI (reference sequence). Deletions cut 6 bases from V and 10 bases from J, with 15 bases between. This CDR3 region has 13 residues. The CDR3 bases are TGTGCCAGCAGACAAAACGTTCACCCAAAACTGTTTTTT. Encoded protein: CASRQNVHPKLFF.

J is TRBJ2-3 and V is TRBV5-6; TRBD2 matches at 10 bases. Per germline, CDR1 SGHDT and CDR2 YYEEEE. The CDR3 extends over 17 amino acids. The J segment lost 4 bases and the V segment lost 0 bases, leaving 8 bases of the junction unmatched. The CDR3 DNA is TGTGCCAGCAGCTTGGGTGTAGCGGGGGGCCCGGCAGATACGCAGTATTTT. This codes for CASSLGVAGGPADTQYF. Complete variable domain (other parts from reference TRBV5-6 and TRBJ2-3): DAGVTQSPTHLIKTRGQQVTLRCSPKSGHDTVSWYQQALGQGPQFIFQYYEEEERQRGNFPDRFSGHQFPNYSSELNVNALLLGDSALYLCASSLGVAGGPADTQYFGPGTRLTVL.

The chain couples TRBV7-2 to TRBJ2-1; D is ambiguous. Trimming pared 1 base from V and 7 bases from J, leaving 5 bases between. The CDR3 is 12 amino acids. CDR1 is SGHTA, CDR2 FQGNSA, per germline. The CDR3 region has the DNA TGTGCCAGCAGCTTAGTCGGGAATGAGCAGTTCTTC. Its protein product is CASSLVGNEQFF.

The rearrangement links TRBV13 to TRBJ2-5, with TRBD1 matching over 7 bases. With V trimmed by 2 bases and J by 5 bases, 5 bases remained unmatched. The CDR3 has 14 amino acids. Germline CDR1 is PRHDT and CDR2 is FYEKMQ (reference sequence). CDR3 DNA: TGTGCCAGCAGCTTAAAGGGGGCGCTTGAGACCCAGTACTTC. Its translation is CASSLKGALETQYF.

The gene calls are TRBV2 and TRBJ1-3; D might be TRBD1 (6 bases). CDR3 size: 15 residues. Trimming stripped 4 bases from V and 3 bases from J, with 13 bases between. CDR1 SNHLY and CDR2 FYNNEI come from the germline V gene. This CDR3 is CASSAGNRVGNTIYF. DNA of the CDR3: TGTGCCAGCAGTGCCGGAAACAGGGTTGGAAACACCATATATTTT. The whole variable domain, filled in from reference TRBV2 and TRBJ1-3, reads EPEVTQTPSHQVTQMGQEVILRCVPISNHLYFYWYRQILGQKVEFLVSFYNNEISEKSEIFDDQFSVERPDGSNFTLKIRSTKLEDSAMYFCASSAGNRVGNTIYFGEGSWLTVV.

This chain connects TRBV30 to TRBJ2-5; possibly TRBD2 for D (5 bases). The V and J ends lost 0 bases and 3 bases respectively, with 8 bases between them. This CDR3 has 13 amino acids. CDR1 and CDR2 (germline): GTSNPN, SVGIG (reference sequence). DNA for the CDR3: TGTGCCTGGAGTGTACTAGGGAAAGAGACCCAGTACTTC. It codes for CAWSVLGKETQYF. Drawing the rest from reference TRBV30 and TRBJ2-5, the complete variable domain is SQTIHQWPATLVQPVGSPLSLECTVEGTSNPNLYWYRQAAGRGLQLLFYSVGIGQISSEVPQNLSASRPQDRQFILSSKKLLLSDSGFYLCAWSVLGKETQYFGPGTRLLVL.

The V call is TRBV14, the J call TRBJ2-2, with D possibly matching TRBD1 (5 bases). The V gene's germline CDR1 is SGHDN and CDR2 FVKESK. V lost 3 bases, J lost 5 bases, and 10 bases lay in between. This CDR3 has 14 amino acids. The CDR3 region has the DNA TGTGCCAGCAGCCATACACAGGTTACCGGGGAGCTGTTTTTT. It encodes CASSHTQVTGELFF.

The chain couples TRBV29-1 to TRBJ2-1, with 8 nucleotides matching TRBD2. This CDR3 has 15 amino acids. Germline V gives CDR1 SQVTM, CDR2 ANQGSEA. Unmatched junction bases numbered 6, after V lost 1 base and J lost 4 bases. Here the CDR3 DNA reads TGCAGCGTTGAAGGAGGAGCGGGGGAGTACAATGAGCAGTTCTTC. Protein: CSVEGGAGEYNEQFF.

J is TRBJ1-6 and V is TRBV7-2; D is uncertain. Trimming left V 5 bases short and J 5 bases short, with 4 bases between. Germline CDR1 reads SGHTA; CDR2 reads FQGNSA. The CDR3 is made up of 12 amino acids. The CDR3 here is CASSTNNSPLHF. Here the CDR3 DNA reads TGTGCCAGCAGCACAAATAATTCACCCCTCCACTTT.

The gene calls are TRBV12-5 and TRBJ1-2, with 7 bases that match TRBD1. V lost 9 bases to trimming and J lost 8 bases; unmatched junction nucleotides: 24. CDR1 is LGHNT and CDR2 is FRNRAP in the germline V gene. This CDR3 spans 17 amino acids. The CDR3 here is CASGRTRGLLRISGYTF. The DNA for the CDR3 is TGTGCTAGCGGGCGCACGAGGGGGCTTCTTAGGATTAGCGGCTACACCTTC.

V is TRBV19 and J is TRBJ2-3; D unclear. The germline V gene encodes CDR1 LNHDA and CDR2 SQIVND (reference sequence). The CDR3 is 13 residues long. V gave up 4 bases and J gave up 3 bases, with 8 bases separating them. CDR3 bases: TGTGCCAGTAGTACTTTAGTTACAGATACGCAGTATTTT. This codes for CASSTLVTDTQYF.

CDR3 amino acids: CASSPRVRDRGRSGHNTIYF. Here the CDR3 DNA reads TGTGCCAGCTCACCACGAGTCCGGGACAGGGGGCGATCGGGCCATAACACCATATATTTT. The chain uses TRBV18 and TRBJ1-3; 12 positions match TRBD1. Trimming at V came to 1 base and at J to 7 bases, leaving 17 bases not matched to a gene. The CDR3 has 20 residues. Germline V gives CDR1 KGHSH, CDR2 LQKENI.

The chain links TRBV30 to TRBJ1-5; 7 bases map to TRBD1. This CDR3 region has 13 residues. Looked up from germline, CDR1 is GTSNPN and CDR2 is SVGIG (reference sequence). V trimming: 3 bases; J trimming: 2 bases; junction bases outside the gene matches: 1. The CDR3 region is CAWSGTGNQPQHF. CDR3 bases: TGTGCCTGGAGCGGGACAGGCAATCAGCCCCAGCATTTT.

The chain recombines TRBV6-6 with TRBJ1-1, with unresolved D. Germline assignment: CDR1 MNHNY and CDR2 SVGAGI (reference sequence). V was cut by 8 bases and J by 7 bases, with 17 bases left in between. The CDR3 extends over 13 amino acids. The CDR3 DNA reads as TGTGCCAGCTGGGTCGGAGCCGCCTTTGAAGCTTTCTTT. Amino acids: CASWVGAAFEAFF.

This clone was seen just once. The chain carries TRBV2 and TRBJ1-2; 7 bases match TRBD1. Germline-derived CDR1 and CDR2 are SNHLY and FYNNEI. With 4 bases clipped from V and 3 bases from J, the junction kept 11 bases outside the gene matches. The CDR3 sequence is 16 residues long. The CDR3 is CASSGDSDSGDYGYTF. The CDR3 bases are TGTGCCAGCAGTGGGGACAGTGATTCTGGGGACTATGGCTACACCTTC.

The chain has TRBV5-1 and TRBJ1-1, with 7 bases aligning to TRBD1. J gave up 4 bases and V 4 bases, and 4 bases lay outside the gene matches. The CDR3 consists of 13 residues. In germline, CDR1 is SGHRS, CDR2 YFSETQ. This CDR3 is CASSNAGGTEAFF. The CDR3 DNA reads TGCGCCAGCAGCAATGCAGGGGGCACTGAAGCTTTCTTT.

The V and J genes are TRBV15 and TRBJ1-6; D gene unclear. The V gene's germline CDR1 is LNHNV and CDR2 YYDKDF (reference sequence). This CDR3 comprises 16 residues. Trimming removed 2 bases at V and 5 bases at J, with 13 bases between. CDR3 sequence: CATSRSFARNNSPLHF. CDR3 DNA sequence: TGTGCCACCAGCAGAAGTTTCGCCAGAAATAATTCACCCCTCCACTTT.

This chain connects TRBV6-5 to TRBJ1-2; D unresolved. The CDR3 is 12 residues long. Trimming pared 0 bases from V and 8 bases from J, leaving 7 bases between. Germline CDR1 is MNHEY and CDR2 is SVGAGI. The CDR3 sequence: CASSYSSHGYTF. The CDR3 nucleotides are TGTGCCAGCAGTTACTCGAGTCACGGCTACACCTTC.